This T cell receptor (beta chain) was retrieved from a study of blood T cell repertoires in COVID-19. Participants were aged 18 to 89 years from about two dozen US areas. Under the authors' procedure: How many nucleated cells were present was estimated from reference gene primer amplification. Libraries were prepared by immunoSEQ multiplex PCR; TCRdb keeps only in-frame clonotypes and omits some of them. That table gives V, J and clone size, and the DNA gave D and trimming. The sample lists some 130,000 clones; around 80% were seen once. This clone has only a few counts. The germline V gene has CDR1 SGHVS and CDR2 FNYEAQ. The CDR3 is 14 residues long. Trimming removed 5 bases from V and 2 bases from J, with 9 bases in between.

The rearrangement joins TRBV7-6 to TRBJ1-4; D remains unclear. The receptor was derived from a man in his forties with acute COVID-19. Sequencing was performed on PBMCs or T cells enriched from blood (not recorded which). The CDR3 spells CASSRVGTNEKLFF. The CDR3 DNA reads TGTGCCAGCAGCCGGGTTGGGACTAATGAAAAACTGTTTTTT.